These 17 T cell receptor beta chains were sequenced from one sample in a study of CD4 and CD8 cells across lung adenocarcinoma regions. One entry per CDR3 protein results from TCRdb running MiXCR on the PCR reads. The data show about 11,000 distinct CDR3 sequences, approximately 49% seen once. The specimen was CD8+ T cells from the center of a lung tumor. Receptors were obtained from a female donor with lung adenocarcinoma. The CD4 and CD8 labels of this study may be unreliable.

This clonotype was counted many times. The chain uses TRBV10-2 and TRBJ2-1; the D is unclear. The CDR3 has 12 residues. The germline V gene encodes CDR1 WSHSY and CDR2 SAAADI. The V end lost 4 bases, the J end lost 4 bases, and 5 bases lay between the germline ends. The CDR3 nucleotides read TGCGCCAGCAGTGTTAATTACAATGAGCAGTTCTTC. This gives the protein CASSVNYNEQFF.

The genes are TRBV6-1 and TRBJ2-7; 10 bases line up with TRBD2. This CDR3 is built from 15 residues. The junction had 5 bases not matched to a gene; V was cut back by 4 bases and J by 2 bases. CDR1 MNHNS and CDR2 SASEGT come from the germline V gene. CDR3 loop: CASSGEAGGAYEQYF. CDR3 DNA: TGTGCCAGCAGTGGGGAAGCGGGAGGGGCCTACGAGCAGTACTTC.

This clonotype is termed medium-sized (0.01 to 0.1%). This sequence joins TRBV10-1 and TRBJ2-5; D possibly corresponds to TRBD2 (6 bases). Trimming removed 0 bases at V and 4 bases at J, with 12 bases between. The CDR3 runs to 15 residues. Germline values: CDR1 WNHNN, CDR2 SYGVQD (reference sequence). CDR3 nucleotides: TGCGCCAGCAGTGAGTCAAGGGGAGCGGGAGAGACCCAGTACTTC. Translation gives CASSESRGAGETQYF.

The chain joins TRBV7-6 to TRBJ2-5; either TRBD1 or TRBD2 may fit D (5 bases each). V was cut by 1 base and J by 4 bases, with 10 bases left in between. In germline, CDR1 is SGHVS, CDR2 FNYEAQ. The CDR3 spans 14 residues. CDR3 in DNA: TGTGCCAGCAGCTTAGGGGGGATGCGAGAGACCCAGTACTTC. Residues: CASSLGGMRETQYF.

This chain joins TRBV6-1 and TRBJ2-3, with 9 nucleotides matching TRBD1. This CDR3 has 15 residues. The V and J ends lost 7 bases and 11 bases, in that order; junction bases with no gene match: 16. CDR1 is MNHNS, CDR2 SASEGT, per germline. The CDR3: CASKARTGVKNMQYF. DNA of the CDR3: TGTGCCAGCAAGGCGAGGACAGGGGTCAAAAATATGCAGTATTTT.

Here the CDR3 DNA reads TGTGCCAGCAGTGAAGGGGGGGTGGTGTATGGCTACACCTTC. Protein: CASSEGGVVYGYTF. This sequence joins TRBV6-1 and TRBJ1-2; possible D gene TRBD1, 5 bases. Trimming left V 1 base short and J 5 bases short, with 11 bases between. The CDR3 runs to 14 residues. The V gene's germline CDR1 is MNHNS and CDR2 SASEGT.

The gene calls are TRBV10-1 and TRBJ2-3; weak D call: TRBD1 (5 bases). CDR1 is WNHNN and CDR2 is SYGVQD in the germline V gene (reference sequence). The CDR3 consists of 13 residues. V was cut by 3 bases and J by 3 bases, with 7 bases left in between. The CDR3 sequence is CASSEGATDTQYF. CDR3 in DNA: TGCGCCAGCAGTGAAGGGGCGACAGATACGCAGTATTTT.

V gene TRBV7-2 combines with J gene TRBJ2-1; D is undetermined. The closer fit of TRBJ2-3 to the DNA end suggests the J call may be wrong. There are 14 residues in the CDR3. The germline V gene has CDR1 SGHTA and CDR2 FQGNSA. This CDR3 is CASSLWSVGSEQYF. The DNA of the CDR3 is TGTGCCAGCAGCTTATGGAGTGTGGGCTCTGAGCAGTATTTT.

CDR3 loop: CASSYGQTYEQYF. The CDR3, as DNA: TGTGCCAGCAGTTATGGGCAAACCTACGAGCAGTACTTC. The chain has TRBV6-5 and TRBJ2-5; D is unclear. TRBJ2-7 explains the end of the DNA better; the J call may be wrong. This CDR3 has 13 residues. Germline V gene sequence: CDR1 MNHEY, CDR2 SVGAGI.

This clonotype appeared a single time. V and J are TRBV6-1 and TRBJ1-1; D is ambiguous. The V end lost 4 bases, the J end lost 2 bases, and 8 bases lay between the germline ends. The CDR3 is 13 residues long. CDR1 is MNHNS and CDR2 is SASEGT in the germline V gene. CDR3 sequence: CASSGERNTEAFF. The CDR3 DNA sequence: TGTGCCAGCAGTGGAGAGCGAAACACTGAAGCTTTCTTT.

The V and J genes are TRBV7-2 and TRBJ2-5; D remains unclear. Trimming cost V 6 bases and J 11 bases, with 16 bases left between them. CDR1 and CDR2 from the germline V gene are SGHTA and FQGNSA. The CDR3 is made up of 12 amino acids. The CDR3 spells CASRFPPSVQYF. The CDR3, as DNA: TGTGCCAGCAGATTCCCACCATCAGTGCAGTACTTC.

Comments on this clonotype: The germline gene is not matched at one end of the junction; a read error may be the cause. The chain joins TRBV6-8 to TRBJ2-4; D may correspond to TRBD1 or TRBD2 (5 bases each). Germline CDR1 reads MNHGY; CDR2 reads SAAAGT. CDR3 length equals 16 residues. The CDR3, as DNA: TGTGCCAGCAGTCCTACGGGGCTCCCAGCCAAAGACATGCAGTACTTC. It is translated as CASSPTGLPAKDMQYF.

As concerns this clonotype: Sequence at one end of the junction differs from germline and may be a read error. The V call is TRBV6-1, the J call TRBJ2-4; 8 bases line up with TRBD2. CDR1 MNHNS and CDR2 SASEGT come from the germline V gene. This CDR3 is 18 amino acids long. In DNA, the CDR3 is TGCGCCAGTATTGGAGGGGGGCTAGCGGGCGGTGCAAAAAAGATTCAGTACTTC. The encoded protein is CASIGGGLAGGAKKIQYF.

This clonotype turned up a few times. The DNA of the CDR3 is TGTGCCAGCAGTGAACTAGCGGGGGGAAGCACAGATACGCAGTATTTT. Translating it yields CASSELAGGSTDTQYF. The V call is TRBV6-4, the J call TRBJ2-3; 12 bases are a match to TRBD2. CDR1 is MRHNA and CDR2 is SNTAGT in the germline V gene. This CDR3 is built from 16 residues. The ends lost 3 bases at V and 0 bases at J; junction bases unmatched: 1.

This clonotype was seen many times. The CDR3 here is CASIARDRGLNIQYF. CDR3 DNA sequence: TGTGCCAGCATCGCCCGGGACAGGGGTTTAAACATTCAGTACTTC. V gene TRBV6-4 combines with J gene TRBJ2-4; 10 nucleotides agree with TRBD1. Trimming took 7 bases from V and 6 from J; bases not matched to a gene: 9. CDR3 length: 15 residues. Germline CDR1 MRHNA, CDR2 SNTAGT.

The rearrangement uses TRBV7-2 and TRBJ2-3; D ambiguous. The germline V gene encodes CDR1 SGHTA and CDR2 FQGNSA. Trimming stripped 2 bases from V and 0 bases from J, with 6 bases between. The CDR3 extends over 14 amino acids. The CDR3 coding sequence is TGTGCCAGCAGCTTAAAGATTAGCACAGATACGCAGTATTTT. This codes for CASSLKISTDTQYF.

Worth noting for this clonotype: A much larger clone differs by one base, so this may be a read error. The CDR3 region is CASNDWSTAQNYGYTF. CDR3 coding DNA: TGTGCCAGCAATGACTGGTCGACGGCCCAAAACTATGGCTACACCTTC. The chain is built from TRBV6-1 and TRBJ1-2; D unclear. Germline-derived CDR1 and CDR2 are MNHNS and SASEGT. V was pared by 7 bases and J by 2 bases, with 20 bases between. This CDR3 spans 16 amino acids.